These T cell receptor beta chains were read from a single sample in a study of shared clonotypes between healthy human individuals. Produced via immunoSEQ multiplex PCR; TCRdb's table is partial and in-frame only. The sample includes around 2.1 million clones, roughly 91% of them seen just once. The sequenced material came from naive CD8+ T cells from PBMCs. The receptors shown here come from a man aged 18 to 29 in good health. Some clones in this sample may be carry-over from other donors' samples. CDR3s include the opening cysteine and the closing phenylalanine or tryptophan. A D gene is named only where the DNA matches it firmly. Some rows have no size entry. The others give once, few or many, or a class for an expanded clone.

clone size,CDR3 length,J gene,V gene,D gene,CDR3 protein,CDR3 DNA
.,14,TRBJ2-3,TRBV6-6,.,CASSYSRGPDTQYF,TGTGCCAGCAGTTACTCGCGAGGACCAGATACGCAGTATTTT
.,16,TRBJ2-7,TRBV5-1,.,CASSLEGRGLTYEQYF,TGCGCCAGCAGCTTGGAGGGCAGGGGATTAACCTACGAGCAGTACTTC
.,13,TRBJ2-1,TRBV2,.,CASSGLAPNEQFF,TGTGCCAGCAGTGGGCTAGCGCCCAATGAGCAGTTCTTC
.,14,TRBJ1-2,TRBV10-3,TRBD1,CAISDPDRDYGYTF,TGTGCCATCAGTGACCCCGACAGGGACTATGGCTACACCTTC
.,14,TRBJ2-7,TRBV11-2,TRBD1,CASSLGRGLYEQYF,TGTGCCAGCAGCTTAGGCAGGGGGCTATACGAGCAGTACTTC
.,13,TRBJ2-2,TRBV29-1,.,CSVGRVNTGELFF,TGCAGCGTAGGTAGGGTGAACACCGGGGAGCTGTTTTTT
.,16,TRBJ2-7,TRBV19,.,CASSPNVAEVPYEQYF,TGTGCCAGTAGCCCCAACGTAGCGGAGGTTCCCTACGAGCAGTACTTC
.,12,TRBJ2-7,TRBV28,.,CASSPRGYEQYF,TGTGCCAGCAGTCCCCGAGGCTACGAGCAGTACTTC
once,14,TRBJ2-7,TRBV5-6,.,CASSLGAGSYEQYF,TGTGCCAGCAGCTTGGGGGCGGGGTCCTACGAGCAGTACTTC
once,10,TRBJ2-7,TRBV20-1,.,CSAAPYEQYF,TGCAGTGCAGCCCCCTACGAGCAGTACTTC
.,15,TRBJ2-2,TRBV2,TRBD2,CASRLAGATTGELFF,TGTGCCAGCAGACTAGCGGGAGCTACCACCGGGGAGCTGTTTTTT
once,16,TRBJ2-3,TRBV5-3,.,CARSRRGTGILRAQYF,TGTGCCAGAAGCCGTCGCGGGACGGGGATCCTTCGTGCGCAGTATTTT
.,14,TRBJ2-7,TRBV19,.,CASSWRGPAYEQYF,TGTGCCAGTAGTTGGCGAGGGCCGGCCTACGAGCAGTACTTC
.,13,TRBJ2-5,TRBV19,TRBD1,CASKDREKETQYF,TGTGCCAGTAAGGACAGGGAGAAAGAGACCCAGTACTTC
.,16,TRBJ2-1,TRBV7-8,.,CASSLGRGQDYNEQFF,TGTGCCAGCAGCTTAGGCCGAGGGCAGGACTACAATGAGCAGTTCTTC
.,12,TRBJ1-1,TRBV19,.,CASSSPRPEAFF,TGTGCCAGTAGTAGTCCGCGGCCTGAAGCTTTCTTT
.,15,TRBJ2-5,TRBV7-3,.,CASSLRPGVQETQYF,TGTGCCAGCAGCCTAAGGCCAGGGGTCCAAGAGACCCAGTACTTC
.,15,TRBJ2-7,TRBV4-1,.,CASSQDPGLSYEQYF,TGCGCCAGCAGCCAAGACCCAGGGCTAAGCTACGAGCAGTACTTC
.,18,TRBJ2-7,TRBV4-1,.,CASSQDGPGTLYTYEQYF,TGCGCCAGCAGCCAAGACGGCCCAGGGACCCTATACACCTACGAGCAGTACTTC
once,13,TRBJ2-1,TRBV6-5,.,CASSRPEGPEQFF,TGTGCCAGCAGTCGCCCGGAAGGCCCTGAGCAGTTCTTC
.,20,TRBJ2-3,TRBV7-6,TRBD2,CASSYRAGLAGGSSMDTQYF,TGTGCCAGCAGCTACCGCGCTGGACTAGCGGGAGGGTCTTCCATGGATACGCAGTATTTT
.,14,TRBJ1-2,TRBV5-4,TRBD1,CASSSRTGDYGYTF,TGTGCCAGCAGCTCGCGGACAGGGGACTATGGCTACACCTTC
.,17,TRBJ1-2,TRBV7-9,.,CASSDIKIGEDNYGYTF,TGTGCCAGCAGCGATATTAAAATCGGGGAGGACAACTATGGCTACACCTTC
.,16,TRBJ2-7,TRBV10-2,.,CASSDPIRESRHEQYF,TGCGCCAGCAGTGACCCCATTCGGGAATCAAGGCACGAGCAGTACTTC
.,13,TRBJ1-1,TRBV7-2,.,CASSLGQAYEAFF,TGTGCCAGCAGCTTAGGGCAGGCCTATGAAGCTTTCTTT
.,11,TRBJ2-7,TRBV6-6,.,CASSYSREQYF,TGTGCCAGCAGTTACTCGAGGGAGCAGTACTTC
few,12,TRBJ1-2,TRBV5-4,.,CASSFLGNGYTF,TGTGCCAGCAGCTTTTTAGGGAATGGCTACACCTTC
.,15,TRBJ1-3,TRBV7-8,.,CASSLAVQGANTIYF,TGTGCCAGCAGCTTAGCGGTTCAAGGGGCCAACACCATATATTTT
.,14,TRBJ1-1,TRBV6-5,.,CASSATQGLTEAFF,TGTGCTAGCAGCGCCACCCAAGGTTTAACTGAAGCTTTCTTT
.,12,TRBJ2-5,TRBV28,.,CATSPRKETQYF,TGTGCCACCTCGCCACGTAAAGAGACCCAGTACTTC
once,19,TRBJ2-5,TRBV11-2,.,CASSLGGRETTMSQETQYF,TGTGCCAGCAGCCTGGGGGGGCGGGAGACGACTATGTCCCAAGAGACCCAGTACTTC
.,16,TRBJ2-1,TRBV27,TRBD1,CASSLSGTGIYNEQFF,TGTGCCAGCAGTTTATCAGGGACAGGGATTTACAATGAGCAGTTCTTC
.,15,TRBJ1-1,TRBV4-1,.,CASSQDWQMNTEAFF,TGCGCCAGCAGCCAAGATTGGCAGATGAACACTGAAGCTTTCTTT
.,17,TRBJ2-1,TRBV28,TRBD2,CASRLRGAGLAENEQFF,TGTGCCAGCAGGTTACGGGGCGCGGGACTAGCGGAAAATGAGCAGTTCTTC
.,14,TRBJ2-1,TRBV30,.,CAWSPLATTNEQFF,TGTGCCTGGAGTCCCCTAGCGACTACGAATGAGCAGTTCTTC
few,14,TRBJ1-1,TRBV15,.,CATSVGYMNTEAFF,TGTGCCACCTCCGTGGGTTACATGAACACTGAAGCTTTCTTT
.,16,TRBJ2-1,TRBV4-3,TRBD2,CASSPRTSGSIYEQFF,TGCGCCAGCAGCCCACGGACTAGCGGGAGTATATATGAGCAGTTCTTC
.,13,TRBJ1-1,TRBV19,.,CATIQKLNTEAFF,TGTGCCACCATACAAAAGTTGAACACTGAAGCTTTCTTT
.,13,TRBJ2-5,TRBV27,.,CASTLAREETQYF,TGTGCCAGCACTTTAGCCAGGGAGGAGACCCAGTACTTC
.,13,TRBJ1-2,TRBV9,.,CASSEGDSYGYTF,TGTGCCAGCAGCGAGGGTGACTCTTATGGCTACACCTTC
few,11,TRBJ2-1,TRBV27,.,CASSHGSEQFF,TGTGCCAGCAGCCACGGAAGTGAGCAGTTCTTC
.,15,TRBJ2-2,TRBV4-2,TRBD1,CASSLDRGNTGELFF,TGTGCCAGCAGCCTGGACAGGGGGAACACCGGGGAGCTGTTTTTT
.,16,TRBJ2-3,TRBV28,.,CASSPTPTSNTDTQYF,TGTGCCAGCAGTCCGACCCCGACTAGTAACACAGATACGCAGTATTTT
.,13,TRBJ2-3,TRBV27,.,CASSAGGINTQYF,TGTGCCAGCAGCGCTGGGGGAATAAATACGCAGTATTTT
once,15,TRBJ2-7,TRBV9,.,CASSVEGGRVHEQYF,TGTGCCAGCAGCGTAGAGGGCGGTAGGGTCCACGAGCAGTACTTC